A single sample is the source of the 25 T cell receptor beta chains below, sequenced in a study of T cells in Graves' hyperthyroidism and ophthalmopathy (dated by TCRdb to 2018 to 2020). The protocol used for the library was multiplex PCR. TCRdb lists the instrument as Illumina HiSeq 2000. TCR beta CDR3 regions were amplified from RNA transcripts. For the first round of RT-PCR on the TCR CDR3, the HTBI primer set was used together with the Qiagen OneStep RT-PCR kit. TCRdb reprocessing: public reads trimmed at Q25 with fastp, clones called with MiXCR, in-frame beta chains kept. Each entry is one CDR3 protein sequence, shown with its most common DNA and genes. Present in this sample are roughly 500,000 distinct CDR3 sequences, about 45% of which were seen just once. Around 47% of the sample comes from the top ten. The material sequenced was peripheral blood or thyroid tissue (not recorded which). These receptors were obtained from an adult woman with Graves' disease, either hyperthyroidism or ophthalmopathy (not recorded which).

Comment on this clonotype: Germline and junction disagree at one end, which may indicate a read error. CDR3 DNA: TGCAGTGCTAGTTCGGGGACAGCCTCTGGAAACACCTTATACTTT. Translation gives CSASSGTASGNTLYF. The chain uses TRBV20-1 and TRBJ1-3, with 7 nucleotides matching TRBD1. CDR3 length equals 15 residues. Germline V CDR1 and CDR2: DFQATT, SNEGSKA (reference sequence).

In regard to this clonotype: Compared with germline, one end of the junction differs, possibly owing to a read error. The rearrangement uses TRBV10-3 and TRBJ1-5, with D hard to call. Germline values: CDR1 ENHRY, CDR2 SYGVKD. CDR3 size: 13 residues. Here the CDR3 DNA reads TGTGCCATCAAGGGAGGTGGCAATCAGCCCCAACATTTT. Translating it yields CAIKGGGNQPQHF.

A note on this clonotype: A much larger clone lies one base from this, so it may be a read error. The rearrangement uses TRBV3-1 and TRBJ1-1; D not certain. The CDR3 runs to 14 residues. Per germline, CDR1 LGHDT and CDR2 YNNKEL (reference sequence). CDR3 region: CVSSPRTGGTEAFF. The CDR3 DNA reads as TGTGTCAGCAGCCCTAGGACGGGTGGCACTGAAGCTTTCTTT.

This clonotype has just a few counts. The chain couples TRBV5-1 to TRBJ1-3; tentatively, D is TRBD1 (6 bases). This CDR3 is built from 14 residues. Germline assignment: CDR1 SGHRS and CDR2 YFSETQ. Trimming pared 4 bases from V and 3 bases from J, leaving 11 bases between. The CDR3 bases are TGCGCCAGCAGCCGGTGGACAGTTGGAAACACCATATATTTT. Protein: CASSRWTVGNTIYF.

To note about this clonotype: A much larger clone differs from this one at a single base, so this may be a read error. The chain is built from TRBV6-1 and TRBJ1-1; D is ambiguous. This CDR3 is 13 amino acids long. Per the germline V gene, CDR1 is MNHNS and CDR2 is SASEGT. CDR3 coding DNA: TGTGCCGGCAGGAGGACTGGAAACACTGAAGCTTTCTTT. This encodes CAGRRTGNTEAFF.

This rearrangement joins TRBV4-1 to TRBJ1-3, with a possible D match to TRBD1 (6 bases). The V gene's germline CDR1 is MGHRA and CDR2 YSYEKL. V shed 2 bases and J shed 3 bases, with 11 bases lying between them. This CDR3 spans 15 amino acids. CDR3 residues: CASSQRAGVGNTIYF. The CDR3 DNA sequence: TGCGCCAGCAGCCAAAGGGCAGGGGTTGGAAACACCATATATTTT.

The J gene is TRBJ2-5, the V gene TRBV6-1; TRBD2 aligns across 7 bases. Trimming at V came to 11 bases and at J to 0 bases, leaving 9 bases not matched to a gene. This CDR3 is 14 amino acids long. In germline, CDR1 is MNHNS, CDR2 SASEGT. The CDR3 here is CAGRSGGYQETQYF. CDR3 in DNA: TGTGCCGGAAGATCGGGGGGATACCAAGAGACCCAGTACTTC.

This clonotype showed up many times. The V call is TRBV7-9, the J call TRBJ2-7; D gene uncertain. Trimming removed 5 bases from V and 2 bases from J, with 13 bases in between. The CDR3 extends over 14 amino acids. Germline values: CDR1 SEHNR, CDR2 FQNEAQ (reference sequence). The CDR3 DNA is TGTGCCAGCAGCCCGCTGACAATCCCCTACGAGCAGTACTTC. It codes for CASSPLTIPYEQYF.

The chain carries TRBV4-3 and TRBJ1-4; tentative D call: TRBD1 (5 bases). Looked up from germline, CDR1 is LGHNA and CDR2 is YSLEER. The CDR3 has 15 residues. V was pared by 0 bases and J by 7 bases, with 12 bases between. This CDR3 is CASSQDDTGGEKLFF. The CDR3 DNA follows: TGCGCCAGCAGCCAAGACGACACAGGAGGTGAAAAACTGTTTTTT.

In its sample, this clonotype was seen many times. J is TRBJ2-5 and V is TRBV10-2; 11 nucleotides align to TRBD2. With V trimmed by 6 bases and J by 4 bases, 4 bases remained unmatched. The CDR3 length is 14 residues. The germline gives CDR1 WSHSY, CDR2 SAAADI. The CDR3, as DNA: TGCGCCAGCAGAACCGGGACTAGCGGAGAGACCCAGTACTTC. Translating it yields CASRTGTSGETQYF.

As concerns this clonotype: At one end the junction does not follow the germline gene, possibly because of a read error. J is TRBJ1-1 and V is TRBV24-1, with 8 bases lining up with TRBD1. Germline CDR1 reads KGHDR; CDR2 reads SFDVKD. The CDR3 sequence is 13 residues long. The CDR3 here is CATKDRADTEALF. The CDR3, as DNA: TGTGCCACAAAGGACAGGGCTGACACTGAAGCTCTCTTT.

CDR3 amino acids: CASTRLGELFF. Here the CDR3 DNA reads TGTGCCAGCACCCGTCTCGGGGAGCTGTTTTTT. The V and J genes are TRBV2 and TRBJ2-2; D gene ambiguous. Trimming removed 7 bases at V and 7 bases at J, with 7 bases between. CDR3 length: 11 amino acids. Germline CDR1 SNHLY, CDR2 FYNNEI.

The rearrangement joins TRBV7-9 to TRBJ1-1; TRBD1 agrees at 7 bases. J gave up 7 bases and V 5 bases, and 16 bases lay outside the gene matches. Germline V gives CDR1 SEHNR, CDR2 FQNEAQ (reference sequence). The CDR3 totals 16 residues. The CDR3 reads CASSQGEEVQGIEAFF. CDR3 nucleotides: TGTGCCAGCAGCCAAGGGGAGGAAGTACAGGGGATTGAAGCTTTCTTT.

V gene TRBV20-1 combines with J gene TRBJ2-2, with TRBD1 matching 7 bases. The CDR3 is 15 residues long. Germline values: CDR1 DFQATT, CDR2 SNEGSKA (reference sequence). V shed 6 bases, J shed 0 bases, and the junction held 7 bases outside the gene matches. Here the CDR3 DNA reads TGCAGTGCCCAAAGAGGGACAGCGAACACCGGGGAGCTGTTTTTT. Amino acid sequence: CSAQRGTANTGELFF.

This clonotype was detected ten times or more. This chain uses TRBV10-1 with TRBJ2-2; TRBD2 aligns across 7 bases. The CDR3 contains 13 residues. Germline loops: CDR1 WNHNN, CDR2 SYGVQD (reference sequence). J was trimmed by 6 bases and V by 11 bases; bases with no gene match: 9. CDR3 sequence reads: CAGAGARAGELFF. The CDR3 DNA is TGCGCCGGCGCGGGAGCGCGGGCCGGGGAGCTGTTTTTT.

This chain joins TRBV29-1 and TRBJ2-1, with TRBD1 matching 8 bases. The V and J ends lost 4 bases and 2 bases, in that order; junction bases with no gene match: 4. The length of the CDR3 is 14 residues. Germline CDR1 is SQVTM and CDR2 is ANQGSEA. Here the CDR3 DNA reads TGCAGCGTTGGTGGACAGGGAACCTACAATGAGCAGTTCTTC. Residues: CSVGGQGTYNEQFF.

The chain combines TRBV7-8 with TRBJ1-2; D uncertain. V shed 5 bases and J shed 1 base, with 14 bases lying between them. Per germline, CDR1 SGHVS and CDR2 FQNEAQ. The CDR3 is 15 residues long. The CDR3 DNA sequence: TGTGCCAGCAGCGGAGTGAGAGGGAATAACTATGGCTACACCTTC. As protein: CASSGVRGNNYGYTF.

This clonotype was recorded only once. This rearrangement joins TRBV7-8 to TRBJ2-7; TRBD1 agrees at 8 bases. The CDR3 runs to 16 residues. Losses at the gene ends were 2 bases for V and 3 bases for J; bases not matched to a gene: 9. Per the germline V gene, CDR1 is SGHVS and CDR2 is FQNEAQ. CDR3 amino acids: CASSLTDRGGIYEQYF. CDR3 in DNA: TGTGCCAGCAGCTTAACTGACAGGGGCGGAATCTACGAGCAGTACTTC. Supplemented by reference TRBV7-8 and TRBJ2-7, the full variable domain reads GAGVSQSPRYKVAKRGQDVALRCDPISGHVSLFWYQQALGQGPEFLTYFQNEAQLDKSGLPSDRFFAERPEGSVSTLKIQRTQQEDSAVYLCASSLTDRGGIYEQYFGPGTRLTVT.

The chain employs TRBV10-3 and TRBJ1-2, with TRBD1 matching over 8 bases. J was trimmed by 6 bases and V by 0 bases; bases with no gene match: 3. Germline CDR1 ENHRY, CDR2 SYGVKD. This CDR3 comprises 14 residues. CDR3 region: CAISESTGDDGYTF. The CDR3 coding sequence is TGTGCCATCAGTGAGTCGACAGGGGATGATGGCTACACCTTC.

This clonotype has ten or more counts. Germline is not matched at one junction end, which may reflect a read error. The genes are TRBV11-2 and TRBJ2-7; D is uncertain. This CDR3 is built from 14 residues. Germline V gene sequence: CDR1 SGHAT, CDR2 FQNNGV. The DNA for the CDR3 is TGTGCCAGCAGCTTAGGAGACTCTTCCTCCGAGCAGTACTTC. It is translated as CASSLGDSSSEQYF.

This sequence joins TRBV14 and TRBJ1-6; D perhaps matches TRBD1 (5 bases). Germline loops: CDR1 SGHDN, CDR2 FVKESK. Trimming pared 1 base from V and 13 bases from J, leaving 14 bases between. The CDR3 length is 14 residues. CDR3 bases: TGTGCCAGCAGCCAAGGGGGCCCTTGGTCGCCCCTCCACTTT. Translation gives CASSQGGPWSPLHF.

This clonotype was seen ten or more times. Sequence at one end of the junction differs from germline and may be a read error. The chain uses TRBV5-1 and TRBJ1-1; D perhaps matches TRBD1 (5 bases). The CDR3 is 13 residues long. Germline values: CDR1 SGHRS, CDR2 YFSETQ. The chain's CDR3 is CASSWGGDTEAFF. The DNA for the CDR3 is TGTGCCAGCAGCTGGGGGGGGGACACTGAAGCTTTCTTT.

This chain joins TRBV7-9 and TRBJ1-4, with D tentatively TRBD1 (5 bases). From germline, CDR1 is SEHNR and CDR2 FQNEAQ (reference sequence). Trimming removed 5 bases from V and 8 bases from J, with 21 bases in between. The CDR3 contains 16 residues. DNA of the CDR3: TGTGCCAGCAGCCCCCTGCCTGGGGCAGGGAAGGAAAAACTGTTTTTT. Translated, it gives CASSPLPGAGKEKLFF.

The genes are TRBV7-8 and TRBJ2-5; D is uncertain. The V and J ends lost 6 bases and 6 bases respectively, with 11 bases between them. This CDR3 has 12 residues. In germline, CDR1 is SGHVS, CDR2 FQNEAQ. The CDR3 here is CASSESGQTQYF. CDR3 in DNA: TGTGCCAGCAGTGAGTCTGGACAGACCCAGTACTTC.

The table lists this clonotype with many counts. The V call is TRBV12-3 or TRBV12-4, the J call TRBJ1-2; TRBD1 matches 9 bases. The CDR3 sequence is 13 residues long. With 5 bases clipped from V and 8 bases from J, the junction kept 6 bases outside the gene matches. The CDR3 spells CASSPGQGQGYTF. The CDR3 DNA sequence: TGTGCCAGCAGTCCCGGACAGGGGCAAGGCTACACCTTC.